The clone carrying this TCR beta chain was picked up one time. Antigen: not known. This sample is drawn from a study of lymphopenia after photon versus proton radiotherapy. Study conclusions and caveats: A bigger post-nadir fall in TCR diversity correlated inversely with survival time in deceased patients. Post-nadir diversity loss with photons came from oligoclonal expansion, particularly CD8+ Temra cells. Survival link was tested only in deceased patients; proton benefit remains a possibility.

V was pared by 7 bases and J by 0 bases, with 9 bases between. Per germline, CDR1 MNHNS and CDR2 SASEGT. This CDR3 is built from 13 residues. The method was immunoSEQ multiplex PCR; TCRdb's version includes in-frame clones alone and lacks a portion of them. The sample lists 50,000 or so clones; roughly 90% were seen once. This rearrangement joins TRBV6-1 to TRBJ1-1; D gene ambiguous. Sequencing was performed on peripheral blood, taken from a patient treated with photon-based radiotherapy. This clonotype was sampled from a woman between 40 and 50 years old with cholangiocarcinoma. CDR3 residues: CASKPLMNTEAFF. The CDR3, as DNA: TGTGCCAGCAAACCACTGATGAACACTGAAGCTTTCTTT.